Described below is a single T cell receptor (beta chain) sequence and its context. The data belong to a study of OX40 agonist ivuxolimab in advanced cancers. Study information: Three patients got partial responses; one had hepatocellular carcinoma and two had cutaneous melanoma.

The CDR3 covers 12 residues. Germline V gene sequence: CDR1 SEHNR, CDR2 FQNEAQ (reference sequence). Germline trimming cut 8 bases from V and 6 bases from J; bases unmatched to any gene: 4. Libraries were prepared by immunoSEQ multiplex PCR; TCRdb keeps only in-frame clonotypes and omits some of them. The data hold approximately 30,000 clones, with roughly 87% observed a single time. Sequenced here: CD4+ or CD8+ T cells sorted from blood, sampled in a trial of the OX40 agonist ivuxolimab. This sequence joins TRBV7-9 and TRBJ1-5, with 7 bases identical to TRBD1. This sequence was found in an adult with an advanced solid tumor such as melanoma, head and neck, liver or kidney cancer. The CDR3 reads CASQGERQPQHF. The CDR3 DNA follows: TGTGCCAGCCAGGGGGAACGTCAGCCCCAGCATTTT.